This T cell receptor beta chain came from a study of beta chain features in type 1 diabetes. Points from the study as a whole: At VDJ recombination sites, type 1 diabetes patients had fewer insertions and more deleted nucleotides.

The V gene's germline CDR1 is SGDLS and CDR2 YYNGEE. The CDR3 has 12 residues. Trimming pared 2 bases from V and 0 bases from J, leaving 1 base between. The entirety of the isolated RNA underwent reverse transcription, so expressed TCRB transcripts were sequenced. Profiled with immunoSEQ multiplex PCR; TCRdb holds only in-frame clones, not every one. The table has a few hundred thousand clones, 27% seen once. As regards this clone: Its antigen is currently unknown. This may stem from a read error, because a much larger clone lies one nucleotide away. Other DNA sequences from this sample encode an identical CDR3 as well.

Sequencing was carried out using central memory CD4+ T cells from blood. The V call is TRBV9, the J call TRBJ2-3; unclear D gene. The clonotype comes from a young man in good health. The CDR3, as DNA: TGTGCCAGCAGCGTGAGCACAGATACGCAGTATTTT. It translates to CASSVSTDTQYF. Filled out from reference TRBV9 and TRBJ2-3, the complete variable domain reads DSGVTQTPKHLITATGQRVTLRCSPRSGDLSVYWYQQSLDQGLQFLIQYYNGEERAKGNILERFSAQQFPDLHSELNLSSLELGDSALYFCASSVSTDTQYFGPGTRLTVL.